This paragraph reports one T cell receptor beta chain. Its antigen remains unidentified. The data were obtained in a study of response to subunit inactivated influenza vaccine. Study-wide results and caveats: The authors offered the suggestion that each seasonal influenza vaccination recruits few new T cells.

TCRdb reprocessed the RT-PCR reads with MiXCR, giving one entry per CDR3 protein. The sample yields 860,000 or so distinct CDR3 sequences, 21% seen once. Germline trimming cut 6 bases from V and 9 bases from J; bases unmatched to any gene: 8. This CDR3 has 14 residues. The TCR was taken from a man aged 50 to 59 who received an inactivated influenza vaccine. This specimen was PBMCs from blood, taken around 5 days after vaccination. The chain joins TRBV12-3 or TRBV12-4 to TRBJ1-6; 7 nucleotides match TRBD1. The CDR3 region has the DNA TGTGCCAGCAGCCCGGGGCAGGGGGTTTCACCCCTCCACTTT. This encodes CASSPGQGVSPLHF.